The 14 T cell receptor beta chains below come from one sample, sequenced in a study of T cells in Graves' hyperthyroidism and ophthalmopathy. RNA transcripts were the template for amplifying TCR beta CDR3 regions. A set of HTBI primers served as the primers for a first-round RT-PCR of the TCR CDR3. Using its own MiXCR run on the multiplex PCR reads, TCRdb lists one record per CDR3 protein. Of about 590,000 distinct CDR3 sequences in the sample, 15% to 18% were seen once. Sequenced input: blood. The source of these receptors is a woman in her twenties or thirties with Graves' hyperthyroidism.

This clonotype showed up many times. The J gene is TRBJ2-1, the V gene TRBV11-3; TRBD2 aligns across 13 bases. Trimming removed 3 bases from V and 7 bases from J; junction bases left unmatched: 6. This CDR3 is built from 16 residues. Looked up from germline, CDR1 is SGHNT and CDR2 is YENEEA. DNA of the CDR3: TGTGCCAGCAGCTTCGGGACTAGCGGGACGCAGAATGAGCAGTTCTTC. As protein: CASSFGTSGTQNEQFF.

The table lists this clonotype with many counts. The J gene is TRBJ2-3, the V gene TRBV27; D not resolved. V lost 2 bases and J lost 2, with 20 bases in between. This CDR3 is built from 18 residues. Germline-derived CDR1 and CDR2 are MNHEY and SMNVEV (reference sequence). The CDR3 loop reads CASSLRRYENSATDTQYF. CDR3 DNA sequence: TGTGCCAGCAGTTTACGGCGGTACGAGAACTCGGCCACAGATACGCAGTATTTT.

This clonotype was observed many times. V usage is TRBV6-1 and J usage is TRBJ1-2, with D possibly matching TRBD1 (6 bases). The CDR3 length is 15 residues. Germline V lookup: CDR1 MNHNS, CDR2 SASEGT. V lost 1 base, J lost 5 bases, and 14 bases lay in between. CDR3 protein: CASSEERTATYGYTF. The CDR3 DNA follows: TGTGCCAGCAGTGAAGAAAGGACAGCCACTTATGGCTACACCTTC.

This chain links TRBV29-1 with TRBJ1-5; D is unresolved. The germline CDR1 and CDR2 sequences are SQVTM and ANQGSEA. The germline V and J ends were trimmed by 6 bases and 5 bases, with 11 bases remaining between them. The CDR3 sequence is 12 residues long. CDR3 in DNA: TGCAGCGTCCGGGTCGAAGATCAGCCCCAGCATTTT. As protein: CSVRVEDQPQHF.

This clonotype was seen repeatedly, ten times or more. For the CDR3, the DNA is TGTGCCAGCAGCCACGGACTTTACAATGAGCAGTTCTTC. Translation gives CASSHGLYNEQFF. V usage is TRBV7-2 and J usage is TRBJ2-1; a possible D gene is TRBD2 (5 bases). V was trimmed by 5 bases and J by 4 bases, leaving 9 bases between them. Germline CDR1 is SGHTA and CDR2 is FQGNSA. The CDR3 spans 13 residues. The full variable domain, with the rest looked up from reference TRBV7-2 and TRBJ2-1, is GAGVSQSPSNKVTEKGKDVELRCDPISGHTALYWYRQSLGQGLEFLIYFQGNSAPDKSGLPSDRFSAERTGGSVSTLTIQRTQQEDSAVYLCASSHGLYNEQFFGPGTRLTVL.

As regards this clonotype: The conserved closing phenylalanine or tryptophan is absent in this CDR3, likely reflecting a read error. The V call is TRBV27, the J call TRBJ2-5; TRBD1 aligns across 7 bases. Germline trimming cut 2 bases from V and 5 bases from J; bases unmatched to any gene: 11. CDR1 MNHEY and CDR2 SMNVEV come from the germline V gene (reference sequence). This CDR3 region has 16 residues. The CDR3 DNA sequence: TGTGCCAGCAGTTTACCCCGGACAGGCCCCTGGGAGACCCAGTACCTC. The encoded protein is CASSLPRTGPWETQYL.

To note about this clonotype: A read error may explain this, as a much larger clone is one base away. The chain employs TRBV12-3 or TRBV12-4 and TRBJ2-1, with a possible D match to TRBD1 (5 bases). The CDR3 has 14 residues. The CDR3 DNA reads as TGTGCCAGCAGTTTCTGGGGCCAGTACAATGAGCAGTCCTTC. Amino acids: CASSFWGQYNEQSF.

This clonotype was counted a few times. This rearrangement joins TRBV10-3 to TRBJ2-1; either TRBD1 or TRBD2 may fit D (6 bases each). The CDR3 is 15 amino acids. Germline values: CDR1 ENHRY, CDR2 SYGVKD. With 4 bases removed from V and 2 bases from J, the gap between germline ends came to 12 bases. CDR3 DNA sequence: TGTGCCATCAGTGTTGGAGGGGACACCTACAATGAGCAGTTCTTC. Translating gives CAISVGGDTYNEQFF.

This sequence joins TRBV12-5 and TRBJ2-7; D perhaps matches TRBD1 (6 bases). Trimming stripped 5 bases from V and 4 bases from J, with 12 bases between. The germline V gene has CDR1 LGHNT and CDR2 FRNRAP. The CDR3 spans 13 residues. The CDR3 coding sequence is TGTGCTAGTGGTCGACAACAGGGTTACGAGCAGTACTTC. It yields the protein CASGRQQGYEQYF.

This clonotype has a count of ten or more. The chain recombines TRBV5-5 with TRBJ2-3; 7 bases are a match to TRBD2. The J segment lost 12 bases and the V segment lost 10 bases, leaving 17 bases of the junction unmatched. The CDR3 is 13 residues long. CDR1 and CDR2 (germline): SGHKS, YYEKEE (reference sequence). CDR3 DNA: TGTGCCTCTGTCGGCGGGAGAACTCTCTTTCAGTATTTT. This translates into CASVGGRTLFQYF. The full variable domain, with the rest looked up from reference TRBV5-5 and TRBJ2-3, is DAGVTQSPTHLIKTRGQQVTLRCSPISGHKSVSWYQQVLGQGPQFIFQYYEKEERGRGNFPDRFSARQFPNYSSELNVNALLLGDSALYLCASVGGRTLFQYFGPGTRLTVL.

This clonotype was seen ten or more times. The V and J genes are TRBV6-2 or TRBV6-3 and TRBJ2-5; D is ambiguous. V lost 6 bases and J lost 5, with 19 bases in between. Germline lookup yields CDR1 MNHEY and CDR2 SVGEGT. The CDR3 is 15 amino acids. In nucleotides, the CDR3 is TGTGCCAGCAGCTCCGGAAGGACCTATCAGGAGACCCAGTACTTC. Protein: CASSSGRTYQETQYF.

The sample holds a few counts of this clonotype. This chain connects TRBV20-1 to TRBJ2-3; TRBD2 matches at 14 bases. The germline CDR1 and CDR2 sequences are DFQATT and SNEGSKA (reference sequence). V gave up 7 bases and J gave up 5 bases; unmatched junction bases: 8. The CDR3 length is 15 residues. This chain's CDR3 is CSVGGLAGVGDTQYF. As DNA, the CDR3 is TGCAGTGTCGGGGGACTAGCGGGAGTTGGAGATACGCAGTATTTT.

V gene TRBV6-1 combines with J gene TRBJ2-1; 8 bases align to TRBD2. The V gene's germline CDR1 is MNHNS and CDR2 SASEGT. V lost 6 bases and J lost 4; bases outside the gene matches: 8. The CDR3 loop spans 15 amino acids. CDR3 DNA: TGTGCCAGCAGGGGAGAGATAGCGGGATACAATGAGCAGTTCTTC. This codes for CASRGEIAGYNEQFF.

This clonotype is a singleton in its sample. V is TRBV4-3 and J is TRBJ2-2; TRBD1 agrees at 10 bases. The CDR3 is made up of 17 amino acids. Unmatched junction bases numbered 7, after V lost 0 bases and J lost 6 bases. The germline V gene has CDR1 LGHNA and CDR2 YSLEER. The DNA of the CDR3 is TGCGCCAGCAGCCAAGATCGGAGACAGGGGGCGTCCGGGGAGCTGTTTTTT. It is translated as CASSQDRRQGASGELFF.